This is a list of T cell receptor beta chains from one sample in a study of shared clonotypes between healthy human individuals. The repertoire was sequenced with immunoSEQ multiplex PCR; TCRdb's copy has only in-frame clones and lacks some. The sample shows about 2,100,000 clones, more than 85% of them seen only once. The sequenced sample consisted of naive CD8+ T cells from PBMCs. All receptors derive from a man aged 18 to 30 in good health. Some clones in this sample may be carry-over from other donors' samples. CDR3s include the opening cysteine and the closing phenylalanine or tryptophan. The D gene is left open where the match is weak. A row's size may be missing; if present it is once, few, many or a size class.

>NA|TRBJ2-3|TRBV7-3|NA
TGTGCCAGCAGCCCTTACCCGGGATGGAGTGATACGCAGTATTTT
CASSPYPGWSDTQYF
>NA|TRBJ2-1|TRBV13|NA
TGTGCCAGCAGCCTATACAGGATTTACAATGAGCAGTTCTTC
CASSLYRIYNEQFF
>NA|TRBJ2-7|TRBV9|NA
TGTGCCAGCAGCGTATCTGGGGGTCGGGGCGAGCAGTACTTC
CASSVSGGRGEQYF
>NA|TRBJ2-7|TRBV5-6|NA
TGTGCCAGCAGCTTGGCCGGCGCCCTCTCCTACGAGCAGTACTTC
CASSLAGALSYEQYF
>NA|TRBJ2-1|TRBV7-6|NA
TGTGCCAGCAGCTTAGCCGGAGGGCCAGGGAATGAGCAGTTCTTC
CASSLAGGPGNEQFF
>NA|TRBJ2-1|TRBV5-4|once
TGTGCCAGCAGCTGGGGGACACTTGTGGGTTTTTACAATGAGCAGTTCTTC
CASSWGTLVGFYNEQFF
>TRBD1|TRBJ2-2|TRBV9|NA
TGTGCCAGCAGTCAGGGGGCTGCCGGGGAGCTGTTTTTT
CASSQGAAGELFF
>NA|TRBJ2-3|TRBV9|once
TGTGCCAGCAGCAACCTCGAGGGAGTCTGGGATACGCAGTATTTT
CASSNLEGVWDTQYF
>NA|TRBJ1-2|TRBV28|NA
TGTGCCAGCAGTTTTGATAAATTTGGCAGGGATGGCTACACCTTC
CASSFDKFGRDGYTF
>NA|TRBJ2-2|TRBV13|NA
TGTGCCAGCAGCCCAAAAAGGGCGGTATACACCGGGGAGCTGTTTTTT
CASSPKRAVYTGELFF
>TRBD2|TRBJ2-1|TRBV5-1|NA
TGCGCCAGCAGCCCGAAGACTAGCGGGAGTCCCTACAATGAGCAGTTCTTC
CASSPKTSGSPYNEQFF
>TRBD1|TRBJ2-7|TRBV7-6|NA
TGTGCCAGCAGCCCGGGACAGGGGAGATACGAGCAGTACTTC
CASSPGQGRYEQYF
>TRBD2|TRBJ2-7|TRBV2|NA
TGTGCCAGCAGCAGCGGGAGGTACGAGCAGTACTTC
CASSSGRYEQYF
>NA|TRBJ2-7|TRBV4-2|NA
TGTGCCAGCAGCCAAGAGAGTCGGACCAGAGCCACCTACGAGCAGTACTTC
CASSQESRTRATYEQYF
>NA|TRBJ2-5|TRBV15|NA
TGTGCCACCAGCTCCCGATCAGTCCAAGAGACCCAGTACTTC
CATSSRSVQETQYF
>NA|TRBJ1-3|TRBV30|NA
TGTGCCTGGAGTGCGGGGCCTCCGGGTGACACCATATATTTT
CAWSAGPPGDTIYF
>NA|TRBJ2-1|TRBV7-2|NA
TGTGCCAGCAGCTACCTACCTTACTACAATGAGCAGTTCTTC
CASSYLPYYNEQFF
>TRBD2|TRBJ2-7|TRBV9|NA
TGTGCCAGCAGCGGAACTAGCGGATCTTCCTACGAGCAGTACTTC
CASSGTSGSSYEQYF
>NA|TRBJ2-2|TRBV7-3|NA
TGTGCCAGCCGGACAGCGAACACCGGGGAGCTGTTTTTT
CASRTANTGELFF
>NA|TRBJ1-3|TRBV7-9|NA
TGTGCCAGCAGCTTAGCACAGGGCACCAGTGGAAACACCATATATTTT
CASSLAQGTSGNTIYF
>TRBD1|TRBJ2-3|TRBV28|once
TGTGCCAGCAGAAACCGGGACAGGGTCTCAGATACGCAGTATTTT
CASRNRDRVSDTQYF
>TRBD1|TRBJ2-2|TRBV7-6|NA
TGTGCCAGCAGCCCAAGGACAGGTCCCGGGGAGCTGTTTTTT
CASSPRTGPGELFF
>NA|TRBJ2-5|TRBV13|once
TGTGCCAGCAGCCTTTCCAACCAGGGGCTCCAAGAGACCCAGTACTTC
CASSLSNQGLQETQYF
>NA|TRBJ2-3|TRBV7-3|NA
TGTGCCAGCAGCCTGCGTGCCTCTAGCACAGATACGCAGTATTTT
CASSLRASSTDTQYF
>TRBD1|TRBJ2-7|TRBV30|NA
TGTGCCTGGCGACAGGGAAGCTACGAGCAGTACTTC
CAWRQGSYEQYF
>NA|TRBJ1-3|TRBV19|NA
TGTGCCAGTAGTATCCCGACTTACAGGGAAGAAGGAAACACCATATATTTT
CASSIPTYREEGNTIYF
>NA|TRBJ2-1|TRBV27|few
TGTGCCAGCAGTTTATCCTTGCGAACCCGTTACAATGAGCAGTTCTTC
CASSLSLRTRYNEQFF
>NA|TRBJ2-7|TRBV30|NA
TGTGCCTGGGGTCGCAGGGCTAACTCCTACGAGCAGTACTTC
CAWGRRANSYEQYF
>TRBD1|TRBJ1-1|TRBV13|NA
TGTGCCAGCAGCTTAGGCCCCGGACAGGGAGCGACTGAAGCTTTCTTT
CASSLGPGQGATEAFF
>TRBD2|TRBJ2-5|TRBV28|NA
TGTGCCACGCGAGTGGGAGGGCCATGGGAGACCCAGTACTTC
CATRVGGPWETQYF
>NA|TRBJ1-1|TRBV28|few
TGTGCCAGCAGTTTTGGCTTCACTGAAGCTTTCTTT
CASSFGFTEAFF
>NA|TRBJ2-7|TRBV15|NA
TGTGCCACCAGCAGAGATTCCGCGGGATATGACGAGCAGTACTTC
CATSRDSAGYDEQYF
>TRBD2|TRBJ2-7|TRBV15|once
TGTGCCACGACACAGCGGGAGGGCCTCACCGAGCAGTACTTC
CATTQREGLTEQYF
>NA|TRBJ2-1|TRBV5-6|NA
TGTGCCAGCAGCTGGGGGCTGGCAGAGCAGTTCTTC
CASSWGLAEQFF
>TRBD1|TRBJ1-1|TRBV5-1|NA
TGCGCCAGCAGCGCGCGGACAGGGGAGATCCTTGTTAACACTGAAGCTTTCTTT
CASSARTGEILVNTEAFF
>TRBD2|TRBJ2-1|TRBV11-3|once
TGTGCCAGCAGCCCCCCTCTAGGGCGGGAGGCAGGTGAGCAGTTCTTC
CASSPPLGREAGEQFF
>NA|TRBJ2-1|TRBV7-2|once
TGTGCCAGCAGCTTAGCGTGGGGCAGCCTAAATGAGCAGTTCTTC
CASSLAWGSLNEQFF
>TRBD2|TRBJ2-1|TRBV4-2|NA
TGTGCCAGCAGCGCCCACGGGACTAGCGTAATTTACAATGAGCAGTTCTTC
CASSAHGTSVIYNEQFF
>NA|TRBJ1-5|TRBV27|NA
TGTGCCAGCAGTTTTGCCGGAGGGGGTCAGCCCCAGCATTTT
CASSFAGGGQPQHF
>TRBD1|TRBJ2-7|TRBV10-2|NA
TGCGCCAGTGGACAGGGTCTATACGAGCAGTACTTC
CASGQGLYEQYF
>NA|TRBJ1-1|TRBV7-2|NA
TGTGCCAGCAGCTCCCGGAGCCTCTCGCTTGAAGCTTTCTTT
CASSSRSLSLEAFF
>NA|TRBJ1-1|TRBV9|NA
TGTGCCAGCAGGGAACCGGGTGCGGTAATGCAGTACGCTTTCTTT
CASREPGAVMQYAFF
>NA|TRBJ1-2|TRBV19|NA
TGTGCCAGTAGTCCTTCCCCTCTAATATATGGCTACACCTTC
CASSPSPLIYGYTF
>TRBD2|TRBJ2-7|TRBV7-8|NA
TGTGCCAGCAGCCCGAGCGGGAGTGGAGACGAGCAGTACTTC
CASSPSGSGDEQYF
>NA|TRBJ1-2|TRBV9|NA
TGTGCCAGCAGCGCAGGGAGGGGAATTGGGCAACGGGTGTATGGCTACACCTTC
CASSAGRGIGQRVYGYTF
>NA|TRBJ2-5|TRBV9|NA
TGTGCCAGCAGCGTTTCCGGAGAGACCCAGTACTTC
CASSVSGETQYF
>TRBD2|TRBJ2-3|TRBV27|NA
TGTGCCAGCAGTTCACTCCTTCCGGGGGGACGGACAGATACGCAGTATTTT
CASSSLLPGGRTDTQYF
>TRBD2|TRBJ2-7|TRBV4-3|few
TGCGCCAGCAGCCAGGGACTAGCGGGAGACGAGCAGTACTTC
CASSQGLAGDEQYF
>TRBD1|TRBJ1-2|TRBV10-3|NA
TGTGCCATCAGTGAGTCAACAGGGGGGGGACCCTACACCTTC
CAISESTGGGPYTF